Presented here are 15 T cell receptor beta chains from one specimen sequenced in a study of blood T cell repertoires in COVID-19. TCRdb's copy holds only in-frame clones and misses some; the assay was immunoSEQ multiplex PCR. The table shows a few hundred thousand clones, with 85% to 90% occurring only once. Sequenced: peripheral blood. Receptors originate from an elderly man with acute or convalescent COVID-19.

About this clone itself: A junction boundary mismatches the germline segment, possibly from a read error. This sequence joins TRBV7-7 and TRBJ2-5; 13 bases agree with TRBD2. CDR1 SSHAT and CDR2 FNYEAQ come from the germline V gene (reference sequence). The CDR3 runs to 15 residues. CDR3 sequence: CASSFRLAGGETQYF. Here the CDR3 DNA reads TGTGCTAGCAGCTTTCGACTAGCGGGAGGAGAGACCCAGTACTTC.

The DNA for the CDR3 is TGTGCCAGCAGTTACAGGGGCCCTCATGGCTACACCTTC. Translating it yields CASSYRGPHGYTF. This chain uses TRBV6-5 with TRBJ1-2; D is perhaps TRBD1 (5 bases). CDR1 is MNHEY, CDR2 SVGAGI, per germline. Trimming removed 2 bases from V and 6 bases from J, with 10 bases in between. The CDR3 consists of 13 residues.

Only a few counts were recorded for this clone. CDR3 loop: CASSLRERYEQYF. CDR3 in DNA: TGTGCCAGCAGCCTTCGAGAGCGTTACGAGCAGTACTTC. This chain joins TRBV3-1 (or the pseudogene TRBV3-2) and TRBJ2-7, with no clear D. The CDR3 length is 13 residues. V was shortened by 4 bases and J by 4 bases, with 11 bases between the two germline ends. Germline values: CDR1 LGHDT, CDR2 YNNKEL (reference sequence).

The chain combines TRBV7-2 with TRBJ1-3; tentative D call: TRBD1 (6 bases). The CDR3 runs 16 residues. Germline lookup yields CDR1 SGHTA and CDR2 FQGNSA. Trimming removed 5 bases at V and 0 bases at J, with 14 bases between. In DNA, the CDR3 is TGTGCCAGCAGCCCCGCGGGGGCCGACTCTGGAAACACCATATATTTT. Encoded protein: CASSPAGADSGNTIYF.

CDR3 sequence (DNA): TGTGCCAGCAGTTACTCGATTTACGGGAGGGAGACCCAGTACTTC. It is translated as CASSYSIYGRETQYF. This chain uses TRBV6-5 with TRBJ2-5, with TRBD2 matching 7 bases. Germline loops: CDR1 MNHEY, CDR2 SVGAGI. The CDR3 spans 15 residues. V shed 0 bases, J shed 5 bases, and the junction held 6 bases outside the gene matches.

This chain uses TRBV29-1 with TRBJ2-5; the match to TRBD1 covers 7 bases. Germline trimming cut 6 bases from V and 5 bases from J; bases unmatched to any gene: 12. The CDR3 is 14 residues long. The V gene's germline CDR1 is SQVTM and CDR2 ANQGSEA. CDR3: CSVKDRPRAETQYF. In nucleotides, the CDR3 is TGCAGCGTCAAGGACAGGCCCCGCGCGGAGACCCAGTACTTC.

The V call is TRBV5-1, the J call TRBJ1-2, with 7 bases matching TRBD1. Germline CDR1 reads SGHRS; CDR2 reads YFSETQ. The CDR3 contains 13 residues. The junction had 7 bases not matched to a gene; V was cut back by 4 bases and J by 7 bases. CDR3 residues: CASSVRSGGGYTF. CDR3 DNA sequence: TGCGCCAGCAGCGTAAGATCAGGGGGTGGCTACACCTTC.

The chain uses TRBV7-2 and TRBJ2-1, with TRBD2 matching over 13 bases. V shed 1 base, J shed 10 bases, and the junction held 7 bases outside the gene matches. In germline, CDR1 is SGHTA, CDR2 FQGNSA. The CDR3 is made up of 16 amino acids. CDR3 loop: CASSLETSGRAYEQFF. The CDR3 nucleotides are TGTGCCAGCAGCTTAGAAACTAGCGGGAGGGCCTACGAGCAGTTCTTC.

This clone has more than one count but fewer than ten. V is TRBV10-3 and J is TRBJ2-7; 10 nucleotides line up with TRBD2. The CDR3 runs 14 residues. V trimming: 8 bases; J trimming: 2 bases; junction bases outside the gene matches: 6. Germline-derived CDR1 and CDR2 are ENHRY and SYGVKD. Written as DNA, the CDR3 is TGTGCCATCGGAGGACTAGCGGTTACCTACGAGCAGTACTTC. It is translated as CAIGGLAVTYEQYF.

This chain connects TRBV28 to TRBJ1-2, with 8 nucleotides matching TRBD1. Trimming removed 3 bases from V and 8 bases from J; junction bases left unmatched: 8. The CDR3 extends over 14 amino acids. CDR1 and CDR2 (germline): MDHEN, SYDVKM. This chain's CDR3 is CASSFGSTGVGYTF. The CDR3 region has the DNA TGTGCCAGCAGTTTTGGATCGACAGGGGTAGGCTACACCTTC.

CDR3 sequence reads: CASSQKVVPYSGNTIYF. The CDR3 nucleotides are TGTGCCAGCAGCCAAAAAGTAGTCCCTTATTCTGGAAACACCATATATTTT. V and J are TRBV3-1 (or the pseudogene TRBV3-2) and TRBJ1-3, with unresolved D. The germline CDR1 and CDR2 sequences are LGHDT and YNNKEL (reference sequence). V was cut by 2 bases and J by 1 base, with 15 bases left in between. There are 17 residues in the CDR3.

The V call is TRBV4-3, the J call TRBJ2-7; TRBD1 agrees at 8 bases. The CDR3 has 15 residues. CDR1 is LGHNA, CDR2 YSLEER, per germline. With 0 bases clipped from V and 3 bases from J, the junction kept 4 bases outside the gene matches. The CDR3 protein is CASSQDIGQGYEQYF. The CDR3 DNA reads TGCGCCAGCAGCCAAGATATAGGACAGGGCTACGAGCAGTACTTC.

The chain is built from TRBV7-9 and TRBJ1-1; no firm D call. This CDR3 has 14 amino acids. Trimming removed 0 bases from V and 4 bases from J, with 9 bases in between. Germline lookup yields CDR1 SEHNR and CDR2 FQNEAQ (reference sequence). This chain's CDR3 is CASSLAGSGTEAFF. The CDR3 region has the DNA TGTGCCAGCAGCTTAGCAGGGAGTGGCACTGAAGCTTTCTTT.

The chain has TRBV27 and TRBJ2-7, with TRBD1 matching 7 bases. V lost 5 bases and J lost 2; bases outside the gene matches: 9. Germline assignment: CDR1 MNHEY and CDR2 SMNVEV (reference sequence). This CDR3 is 15 amino acids long. CDR3 DNA: TGTGCCAGCAGTCTGCGGACAGGAACTACCTACGAGCAGTACTTC. Translated: CASSLRTGTTYEQYF.

The V and J genes are TRBV7-3 and TRBJ2-2, with a weak D call TRBD1 (6 bases). Looked up from germline, CDR1 is SGHTA and CDR2 is FQGTGA. Trimming cost V 2 bases and J 3 bases, with 19 bases left between them. The CDR3 is 18 residues long. This CDR3 is CASSLDPGAPTYTGELFF. The CDR3, as DNA: TGTGCCAGCAGCTTAGATCCAGGGGCCCCCACTTACACCGGGGAGCTGTTTTTT.